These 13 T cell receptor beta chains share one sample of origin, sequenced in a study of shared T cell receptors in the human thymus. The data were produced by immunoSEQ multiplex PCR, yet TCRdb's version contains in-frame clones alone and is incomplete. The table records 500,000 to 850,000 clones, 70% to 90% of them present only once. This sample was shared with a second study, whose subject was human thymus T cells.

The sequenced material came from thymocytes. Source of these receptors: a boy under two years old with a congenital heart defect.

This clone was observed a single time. The CDR3: CAWEPGLAFFEQFF. As DNA, the CDR3 is TGTGCCTGGGAACCGGGACTAGCGTTTTTTGAGCAGTTCTTC. V and J are TRBV30 and TRBJ2-1; TRBD2 aligns across 10 bases. CDR3 length: 14 amino acids. With V trimmed by 5 bases and J by 9 bases, 10 bases remained unmatched. The V gene's germline CDR1 is GTSNPN and CDR2 SVGIG (reference sequence).

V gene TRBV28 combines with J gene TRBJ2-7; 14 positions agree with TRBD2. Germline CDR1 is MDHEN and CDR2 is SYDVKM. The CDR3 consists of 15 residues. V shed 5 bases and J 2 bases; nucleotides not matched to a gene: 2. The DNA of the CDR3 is TGTGCCAGCAGTGTGGGACTAGCGGGAGCCTACGAGCAGTACTTC. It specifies CASSVGLAGAYEQYF.

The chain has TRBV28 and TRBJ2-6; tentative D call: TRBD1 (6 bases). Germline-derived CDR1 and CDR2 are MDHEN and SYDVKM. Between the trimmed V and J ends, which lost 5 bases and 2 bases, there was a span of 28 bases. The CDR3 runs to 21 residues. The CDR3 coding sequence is TGTGCCAGCAGTCCTTATGGGGGCCAGGGGATCCCCGGAACTGGGGCCAACGTCCTGACTTTC. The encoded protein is CASSPYGGQGIPGTGANVLTF.

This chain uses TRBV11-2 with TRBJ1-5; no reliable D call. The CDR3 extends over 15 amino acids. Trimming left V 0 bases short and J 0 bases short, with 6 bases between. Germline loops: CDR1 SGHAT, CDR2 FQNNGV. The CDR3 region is CASSLDGVSNQPQHF. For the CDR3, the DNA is TGTGCCAGCAGCTTAGACGGAGTTAGCAATCAGCCCCAGCATTTT.

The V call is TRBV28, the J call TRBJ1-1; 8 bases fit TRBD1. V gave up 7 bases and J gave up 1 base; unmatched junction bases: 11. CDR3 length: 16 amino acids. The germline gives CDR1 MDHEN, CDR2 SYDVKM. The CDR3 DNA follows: TGTGCCAGCACGGCGGGACAGGCCCCGCCGAACACTGAAGCTTTCTTT. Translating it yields CASTAGQAPPNTEAFF. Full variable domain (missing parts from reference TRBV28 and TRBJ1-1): DVKVTQSSRYLVKRTGEKVFLECVQDMDHENMFWYRQDPGLGLRLIYFSYDVKMKEKGDIPEGYSVSREKKERFSLILESASTNQTSMYLCASTAGQAPPNTEAFFGQGTRLTVV.

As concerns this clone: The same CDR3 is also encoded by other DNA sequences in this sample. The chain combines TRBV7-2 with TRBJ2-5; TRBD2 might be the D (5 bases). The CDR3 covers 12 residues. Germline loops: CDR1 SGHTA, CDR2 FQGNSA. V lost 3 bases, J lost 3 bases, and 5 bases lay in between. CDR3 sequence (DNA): TGTGCCAGCAGCTTGCGGGAAGAGACCCAGTACTTC. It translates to CASSLREETQYF.

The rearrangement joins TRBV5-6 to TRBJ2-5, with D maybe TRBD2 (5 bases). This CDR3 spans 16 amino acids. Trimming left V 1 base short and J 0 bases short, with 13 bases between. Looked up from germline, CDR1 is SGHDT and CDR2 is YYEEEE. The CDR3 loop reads CASSLLTWRDQETQYF. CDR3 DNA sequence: TGTGCCAGCAGCTTGTTAACTTGGCGGGACCAAGAGACCCAGTACTTC.

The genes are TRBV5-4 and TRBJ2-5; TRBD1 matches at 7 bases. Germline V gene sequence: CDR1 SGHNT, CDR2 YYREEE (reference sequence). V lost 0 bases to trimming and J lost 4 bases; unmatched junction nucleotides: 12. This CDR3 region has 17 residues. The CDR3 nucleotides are TGTGCCAGCAGCTTGGAACAGGGGCCCCCCCAAGTAGAGACCCAGTACTTC. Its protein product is CASSLEQGPPQVETQYF.

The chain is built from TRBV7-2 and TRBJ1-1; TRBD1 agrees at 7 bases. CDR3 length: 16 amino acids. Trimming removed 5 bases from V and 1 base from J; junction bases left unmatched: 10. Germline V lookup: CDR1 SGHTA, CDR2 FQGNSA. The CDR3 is CASSTEDRDRNTEAFF. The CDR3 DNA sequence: TGTGCCAGCAGCACCGAAGACCGGGACAGGAACACTGAAGCTTTCTTT.

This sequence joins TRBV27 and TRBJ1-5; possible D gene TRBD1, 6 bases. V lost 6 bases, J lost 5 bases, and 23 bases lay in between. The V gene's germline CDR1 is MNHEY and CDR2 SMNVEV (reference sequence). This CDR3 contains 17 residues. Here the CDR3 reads CASSTAGRQGQDQPQHF. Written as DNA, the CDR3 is TGTGCCAGCAGCACCGCTGGGCGGCAGGGACAAGATCAGCCCCAGCATTTT.

This chain's CDR3 is CASSNYPGQWGNTEAFF. The CDR3 bases are TGTGCCAGCAGCAATTACCCAGGACAGTGGGGGAACACTGAAGCTTTCTTT. The gene calls are TRBV28 and TRBJ1-1, with a possible D match to TRBD1 (6 bases). Between the trimmed V and J ends, which lost 6 bases and 1 base, there was a span of 21 bases. The CDR3 length is 17 residues. Per germline, CDR1 MDHEN and CDR2 SYDVKM.

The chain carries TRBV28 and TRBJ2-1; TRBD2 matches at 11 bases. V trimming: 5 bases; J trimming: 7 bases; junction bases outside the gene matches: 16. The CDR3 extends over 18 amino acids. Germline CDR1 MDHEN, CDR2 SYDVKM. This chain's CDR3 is CASSQLPLLAGVGNEQFF. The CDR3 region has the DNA TGTGCCAGCAGTCAACTCCCTCTACTAGCGGGAGTCGGGAATGAGCAGTTCTTC.

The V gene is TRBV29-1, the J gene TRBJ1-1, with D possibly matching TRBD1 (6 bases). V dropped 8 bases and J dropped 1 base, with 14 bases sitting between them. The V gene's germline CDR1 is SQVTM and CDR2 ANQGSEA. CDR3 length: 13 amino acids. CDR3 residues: CSPYDRRNTEAFF. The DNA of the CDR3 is TGCAGCCCCTATGACAGGAGGAACACTGAAGCTTTCTTT.